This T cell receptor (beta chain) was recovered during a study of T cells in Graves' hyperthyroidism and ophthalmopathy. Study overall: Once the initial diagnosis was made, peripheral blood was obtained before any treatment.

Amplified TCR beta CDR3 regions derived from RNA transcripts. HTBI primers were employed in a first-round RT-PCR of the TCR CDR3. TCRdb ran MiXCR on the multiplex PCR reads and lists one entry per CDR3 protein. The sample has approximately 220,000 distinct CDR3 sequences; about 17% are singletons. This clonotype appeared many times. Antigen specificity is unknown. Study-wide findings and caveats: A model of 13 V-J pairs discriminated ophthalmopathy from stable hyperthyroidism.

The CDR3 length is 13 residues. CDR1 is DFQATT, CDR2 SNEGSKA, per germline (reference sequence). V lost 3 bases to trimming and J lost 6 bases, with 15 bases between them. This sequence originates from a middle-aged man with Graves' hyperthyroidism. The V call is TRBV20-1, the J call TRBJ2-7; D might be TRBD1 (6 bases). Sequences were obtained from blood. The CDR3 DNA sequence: TGCAGTGCTAGGGTAGGACAGACGGGCGAGCAGTACTTC. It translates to CSARVGQTGEQYF.